Shown below are 27 T cell receptor beta chains from a single sample sequenced in a study of T-cell reconstitution after alpha-beta-depleted transplantation in children. Unique molecular identifiers were built into the TCRbeta library. Using its own MiXCR run on the PCR reads, TCRdb lists one record per CDR3 protein. The table lists 200,000 to 300,000 distinct CDR3 sequences, about 26% of them singletons, with about 2.8% in the top ten. The sequences come from PBMCs, collected before TCRalphabeta/CD19-depleted stem cell transplant. Every receptor here comes from a girl under 10 years old with Fanconi anemia, due to receive a stem cell transplant.

The rearrangement links TRBV28 to TRBJ2-1, with 8 bases aligning to TRBD1. The CDR3 totals 14 residues. The trim removed 6 bases at V and 2 bases at J, leaving 3 bases unmatched. Germline V lookup: CDR1 MDHEN, CDR2 SYDVKM. The CDR3 spells CASRRTGTYNEQFF. The CDR3 bases are TGTGCCAGCAGAAGGACAGGGACCTACAATGAGCAGTTCTTC. The variable domain in full, with the rest retrieved from reference TRBV28 and TRBJ2-1, is DVKVTQSSRYLVKRTGEKVFLECVQDMDHENMFWYRQDPGLGLRLIYFSYDVKMKEKGDIPEGYSVSREKKERFSLILESASTNQTSMYLCASRRTGTYNEQFFGPGTRLTVL.

This chain links TRBV12-3 or TRBV12-4 with TRBJ2-5; 7 bases line up with TRBD1. The CDR3 spans 12 residues. Trimming took 5 bases from V and 11 from J; bases not matched to a gene: 8. In DNA form, the CDR3 reads TGTGCCAGCAGTCAAGGGACAGCCACACAGTACTTC. It encodes CASSQGTATQYF.

The chain is built from TRBV12-3 or TRBV12-4 and TRBJ2-1; D is unclear. The CDR3 is made up of 12 amino acids. V gave up 6 bases and J gave up 5 bases, with 8 bases separating them. The CDR3 DNA reads as TGTGCCAGCAGCCCCGATCACAATGAGCAGTTCTTC. As protein: CASSPDHNEQFF.

The chain is built from TRBV30 and TRBJ1-1, with 8 nucleotides matching TRBD1. CDR3 length equals 14 residues. Germline loops: CDR1 GTSNPN, CDR2 SVGIG (reference sequence). The J segment lost 5 bases and the V segment lost 4 bases, leaving 9 bases of the junction unmatched. DNA for the CDR3: TGTGCCTGGATAGGGCAGGGGGCTTATACTGAAGCTTTCTTT. Encoded protein: CAWIGQGAYTEAFF. The entire variable domain, with the rest obtained from reference TRBV30 and TRBJ1-1, is as follows: SQTIHQWPATLVQPVGSPLSLECTVEGTSNPNLYWYRQAAGRGLQLLFYSVGIGQISSEVPQNLSASRPQDRQFILSSKKLLLSDSGFYLCAWIGQGAYTEAFFGQGTRLTVV.

Many counts were recorded for this clonotype. The V call is TRBV28, the J call TRBJ2-7; D is undetermined. This CDR3 is built from 11 residues. The germline V gene has CDR1 MDHEN and CDR2 SYDVKM. Trimming took off 5 bases at V and 2 bases at J, with 4 bases between the two ends. The DNA of the CDR3 is TGTGCCAGCAGTGACACCTACGAGCAGTACTTC. Protein: CASSDTYEQYF.

The count of this clonotype is one. The chain employs TRBV6-6 and TRBJ2-1; TRBD2 is a possible D gene (6 bases). The CDR3 consists of 13 residues. In germline, CDR1 is MNHNY, CDR2 SVGAGI (reference sequence). With 7 bases removed from V and 8 bases from J, the gap between germline ends came to 15 bases. The CDR3 reads CASTGDRRDEQFF. CDR3 DNA: TGTGCCAGCACCGGGGACCGGAGGGATGAGCAGTTCTTC.

This clonotype was recorded at least ten times. This chain uses TRBV20-1 with TRBJ2-1; TRBD2 agrees at 9 bases. The trim removed 6 bases at V and 4 bases at J, leaving 7 bases unmatched. The CDR3 is 14 amino acids. Germline loops: CDR1 DFQATT, CDR2 SNEGSKA (reference sequence). The CDR3 DNA sequence: TGCAGTGCCATTCTAGCGGGACTATACAATGAGCAGTTCTTC. Protein: CSAILAGLYNEQFF.

This clonotype was seen only a few times. CDR3 loop: CSAGTAQETQYF. CDR3 DNA: TGCAGCGCAGGGACGGCTCAAGAGACCCAGTACTTC. The rearrangement joins TRBV29-1 to TRBJ2-5; D is tentatively TRBD1 or TRBD2 (5 bases each). The CDR3 covers 12 residues. Between the trimmed V and J ends, which lost 7 bases and 2 bases, there was a span of 11 bases. Germline V gene lookup returns CDR1 SQVTM and CDR2 ANQGSEA.

The rearrangement joins TRBV20-1 to TRBJ2-7; 8 bases are a match to TRBD2. Germline V CDR1 and CDR2: DFQATT, SNEGSKA (reference sequence). The CDR3 runs 16 residues. J lost 3 bases, V lost 1 base, and 11 bases had no gene match. The CDR3 DNA is TGCAGTGCTAGAGGTCCTAGCGGGCCGCCCCTCTACGAGCAGTACTTC. Protein sequence: CSARGPSGPPLYEQYF.

This rearrangement joins TRBV5-1 to TRBJ2-6, with D perhaps matching TRBD2 (5 bases). Trimming left V 4 bases short and J 1 base short, with 12 bases between. Germline values: CDR1 SGHRS, CDR2 YFSETQ. The CDR3 runs to 16 residues. In DNA, the CDR3 is TGCGCCAGCAGCCTAATAGGACTGTCTGGGGCCAACGTCCTGACTTTC. This codes for CASSLIGLSGANVLTF.

The chain uses TRBV15 and TRBJ2-7; D unresolved. The CDR3 contains 14 residues. Germline lookup yields CDR1 LNHNV and CDR2 YYDKDF (reference sequence). Trimming left V 0 bases short and J 3 bases short, with 9 bases between. CDR3 DNA: TGTGCCACCAGCAGAGATCGATGGGGCTACGAGCAGTACTTC. This translates into CATSRDRWGYEQYF.

The chain employs TRBV2 and TRBJ2-5; 9 nucleotides align to TRBD2. Germline loops: CDR1 SNHLY, CDR2 FYNNEI. V lost 10 bases to trimming and J lost 1 base; unmatched junction nucleotides: 4. The CDR3 is 13 amino acids. The CDR3 spells CATAGLAQETQYF. In DNA, the CDR3 is TGTGCCACCGCGGGACTAGCCCAAGAGACCCAGTACTTC.

V usage is TRBV7-8 and J usage is TRBJ2-1; no clear D. The ends were cut back, 5 bases at V and 5 bases at J, with 10 bases in the middle. This CDR3 has 13 amino acids. Germline V gene data show CDR1 as SGHVS and CDR2 as FQNEAQ. The CDR3 coding sequence is TGTGCCAGCAGCACTCGACATGACAATGAGCAGTTCTTC. Its protein is CASSTRHDNEQFF.

The gene calls are TRBV20-1 and TRBJ2-3; 11 bases align to TRBD2. Germline assignment: CDR1 DFQATT and CDR2 SNEGSKA (reference sequence). This CDR3 spans 16 amino acids. The V and J ends lost 0 bases and 1 base, in that order; junction bases with no gene match: 3. CDR3 nucleotides: TGCAGTGCTAGAGATCAGACTAGCGGGGGCACAGATACGCAGTATTTT. It is translated as CSARDQTSGGTDTQYF.

This clonotype has ten or more counts. CDR3 bases: TGTGCCAGCAGCTTCCCAGGGGGCACTGAAGCTTTCTTT. This gives the protein CASSFPGGTEAFF. The chain uses TRBV7-2 and TRBJ1-1, with TRBD1 identical over 7 bases. Germline V gene lookup returns CDR1 SGHTA and CDR2 FQGNSA. V lost 3 bases, J lost 4 bases, and 2 bases stayed unmatched. CDR3 length: 13 amino acids.

In this sample, this clonotype turned up a few times. The chain links TRBV5-1 to TRBJ2-1, with 12 nucleotides matching TRBD2. This CDR3 contains 15 residues. Germline trimming cut 4 bases from V and 6 bases from J; bases unmatched to any gene: 5. CDR1 is SGHRS and CDR2 is YFSETQ in the germline V gene. The CDR3 region is CASSGGLAGPNEQFF. The CDR3 DNA is TGCGCCAGCAGCGGGGGACTAGCGGGCCCCAATGAGCAGTTCTTC.

The gene calls are TRBV7-2 and TRBJ2-5, with 8 positions matching TRBD2. Germline V lookup: CDR1 SGHTA, CDR2 FQGNSA. The CDR3 runs to 16 residues. V dropped 3 bases and J dropped 3; count of bases not matched to a gene: 9. CDR3 DNA sequence: TGTGCCAGCAGCTTGATACTTGGCGGGAGGAAAGAGACCCAGTACTTC. Amino acid sequence: CASSLILGGRKETQYF.

This chain joins TRBV20-1 and TRBJ2-1; weak D call: TRBD2 (6 bases). The CDR3 has 15 amino acids. Germline values: CDR1 DFQATT, CDR2 SNEGSKA (reference sequence). The V and J ends lost 4 bases and 3 bases respectively, with 16 bases between them. The CDR3 DNA reads as TGCAGTGCTATATCCCGACTAGGTGACTACAATGAGCAGTTCTTC. It encodes CSAISRLGDYNEQFF.

This clonotype was seen at least ten times. This chain links TRBV29-1 with TRBJ2-7; 8 bases align to TRBD1. The CDR3 consists of 13 residues. Germline CDR1 reads SQVTM; CDR2 reads ANQGSEA. The junction had 4 bases not matched to a gene; V was cut back by 6 bases and J by 0 bases. The CDR3: CSVDRGGSYEQYF. CDR3 sequence (DNA): TGCAGCGTCGACAGGGGCGGCTCCTACGAGCAGTACTTC.

The sample holds a few counts of this clonotype. The chain uses TRBV30 and TRBJ1-2; D gene ambiguous. Germline assignment: CDR1 GTSNPN and CDR2 SVGIG (reference sequence). The V gene lost 1 base and the J gene lost 1 base, with 7 bases spanning the gap. The CDR3 is made up of 13 amino acids. The CDR3 sequence is CAWSDGFNYGYTF. For the CDR3, the DNA is TGTGCCTGGAGTGACGGGTTTAACTATGGCTACACCTTC.

There are many counts of this clonotype. The chain recombines TRBV9 with TRBJ2-5; possible D gene TRBD1, 6 bases. The germline gives CDR1 SGDLS, CDR2 YYNGEE. CDR3 length: 13 amino acids. The germline V and J ends were trimmed by 2 bases and 2 bases, with 7 bases remaining between them. The CDR3 DNA sequence: TGTGCCAGCAGCGTGGACAGACAAGAGACCCAGTACTTC. It encodes CASSVDRQETQYF.

This clonotype was found once. The chain employs TRBV21-1 and TRBJ2-7; TRBD1 is taken as the D call from the table, unchecked against the DNA. TRBV21-1 constitutes a pseudogene. This CDR3 region has 15 residues. The CDR3: CASSKEAGVVYEQYF. The CDR3 nucleotides are TGTGCCAGCAGCAAAGAGGCAGGGGTCGTTTACGAGCAGTACTTC.

A word on this clonotype: A much larger clone lies a single base off, so this may be a read error. This chain links TRBV6-5 with TRBJ2-5, with 7 bases matching TRBD1. With 8 bases clipped from V and 2 bases from J, the junction kept 2 bases outside the gene matches. CDR3 length: 12 amino acids. Germline CDR1 and CDR2: MNHEY and SVGAGI. The CDR3 bases are TGTGCCAGCCTCAGGGGGCAAGAGACCCAGTACTTC. It translates to CASLRGQETQYF.

The CDR3 DNA is TGTGCCAGCAGCCCGGTGGGGGTGCAGGGGGACGGCACAGATACGCAGTATTTT. Amino acids: CASSPVGVQGDGTDTQYF. This chain joins TRBV4-2 and TRBJ2-3; 7 bases map to TRBD1. The CDR3 spans 18 residues. V gave up 4 bases and J gave up 1 base; unmatched junction bases: 14. The germline CDR1 and CDR2 sequences are LGHNA and YNFKEQ.

A few counts support this clonotype. The chain has TRBV29-1 and TRBJ2-1; TRBD2 matches at 9 bases. The V segment lost 7 bases and the J segment 7 bases; nucleotides outside the gene matches: 17. Germline V CDR1 and CDR2: SQVTM, ANQGSEA. The CDR3 is 16 residues long. The CDR3 protein is CSAERDVLAGSNEQFF. As DNA, the CDR3 is TGCAGCGCCGAGAGGGACGTCCTAGCGGGATCTAATGAGCAGTTCTTC.

This clonotype occurred many times. The gene calls are TRBV27 and TRBJ2-7; 8 nucleotides line up with TRBD1. V lost 5 bases, J lost 3 bases, and 6 bases stayed unmatched. In germline, CDR1 is MNHEY, CDR2 SMNVEV (reference sequence). The CDR3 runs 14 residues. Here the CDR3 reads CASSKRQGRYEQYF. CDR3 sequence (DNA): TGTGCCAGCAGTAAGAGACAGGGGCGCTACGAGCAGTACTTC.

This clonotype was seen ten or more times. The V call is TRBV29-1, the J call TRBJ2-1; 10 nucleotides agree with TRBD1. V was pared by 6 bases and J by 6 bases, with 5 bases of the junction left unmatched. The germline V gene has CDR1 SQVTM and CDR2 ANQGSEA. CDR3 length equals 13 residues. This CDR3 is CSVGTGVGNEQFF. The CDR3 DNA sequence: TGCAGCGTCGGGACAGGGGTCGGCAATGAGCAGTTCTTC.